Described below is a single T cell receptor beta chain sequence and its context. Its antigen is as yet unknown. With duration under 3 months, ophthalmopathy was active: Clinical Activity Score at least 3, NOSPECS at least 4. It was uncontrolled infection, other autoimmune disease, pregnancy or lactation that excluded patients. Researchers took RNA transcripts and amplified the TCR beta CDR3 regions from them. First-round RT-PCR targeting the TCR CDR3 was performed with the HTBI primer set. TCRdb independently ran MiXCR on the multiplex PCR reads; one entry per CDR3 protein. The sample has 50,000 to 60,000 distinct CDR3 sequences; approximately 52% are singletons. This sample stems from a study of T cells in Graves' hyperthyroidism and ophthalmopathy. Study context: At the time of initial diagnosis and before any treatment, peripheral blood was collected. Overall study findings and caveats: Peripheral blood also featured most of the thyroid clonotypes expanded above 0.001.

The germline V gene encodes CDR1 MGHDK and CDR2 SYGVNS. There are 19 residues in the CDR3. V lost 1 base, J lost 3 bases, and 19 bases lay in between. The chain joins TRBV25-1 to TRBJ2-6; D is unresolved. The sequenced sample consisted of blood. This sequence originates from a woman in her forties or fifties with Graves' ophthalmopathy. Written as DNA, the CDR3 is TGTGCCAGCAGTGAATTCGGCAGGCGTATTCTAGTTGGGGCCAACGTCCTGACTTTC. Protein sequence: CASSEFGRRILVGANVLTF.